The next 25 T cell receptor beta chains were all read from a single sample in a study of blood T cell repertoires in COVID-19. TCRdb's copy holds only in-frame clones and misses some; the assay was immunoSEQ multiplex PCR. The table includes roughly 130,000 clones, roughly four fifths detected once. Material: peripheral blood. The receptors originated from a woman aged 55-69 years with acute or convalescent COVID-19.

V gene TRBV7-2 combines with J gene TRBJ1-3; unclear D gene. Germline assignment: CDR1 SGHTA and CDR2 FQGNSA. The CDR3 has 11 amino acids. Between the trimmed V and J ends, which lost 5 bases and 5 bases, there was a span of 4 bases. CDR3: CASSARNTIYF. CDR3 bases: TGTGCCAGCAGCGCGCGAAACACCATATATTTT.

The chain couples TRBV29-1 to TRBJ1-1, with TRBD1 matching 8 bases. Germline loops: CDR1 SQVTM, CDR2 ANQGSEA. The CDR3 loop spans 10 amino acids. V lost 7 bases, J lost 11 bases, and 6 bases stayed unmatched. The CDR3 coding sequence is TGCAGCGCCGGGGACAGGACGGCTTTCTTT. It is translated as CSAGDRTAFF.

The CDR3 DNA follows: TGTGCCAGCAGCTTGCCCGGGACAGGGGCCCAAAAACTGTTTTTT. It translates to CASSLPGTGAQKLFF. The J gene is TRBJ1-4, the V gene TRBV11-2; 10 bases line up with TRBD1. The CDR3 loop spans 15 amino acids. The germline V gene has CDR1 SGHAT and CDR2 FQNNGV. With 3 bases clipped from V and 9 bases from J, the junction kept 7 bases outside the gene matches.

This clone was counted once. This sequence joins TRBV18 and TRBJ1-5, with a possible D match to TRBD1 (5 bases). There are 15 residues in the CDR3. Germline CDR1 KGHSH, CDR2 LQKENI. The ends were cut back, 2 bases at V and 4 bases at J, with 12 bases in the middle. The CDR3 DNA is TGTGCCAGCTCACCAACGGGGGTTTGGAATCAGCCCCAGCATTTT. Encoded protein: CASSPTGVWNQPQHF. Supplemented by reference TRBV18 and TRBJ1-5, the full variable domain reads NAGVMQNPRHLVRRRGQEARLRCSPMKGHSHVYWYRQLPEEGLKFMVYLQKENIIDESGMPKERFSAEFPKEGPSILRIQQVVRGDSAAYFCASSPTGVWNQPQHFGDGTRLSIL.

The chain combines TRBV7-3 with TRBJ2-3; D unresolved. The CDR3 totals 13 residues. Trimming took 0 bases from V and 1 from J, leaving 2 bases between them. Germline CDR1 and CDR2: SGHTA and FQGTGA. The CDR3 region has the DNA TGTGCCAGCAGCTTAACCGGCACAGATACGCAGTATTTT. Amino acid sequence: CASSLTGTDTQYF.

This rearrangement joins TRBV4-1 to TRBJ2-2; 7 nucleotides align to TRBD1. V lost 2 bases, J lost 6 bases, and 9 bases stayed unmatched. Germline-derived CDR1 and CDR2 are MGHRA and YSYEKL. The CDR3 runs to 16 residues. This CDR3 reads CASSQHRGRGPGELFF. CDR3 bases: TGCGCCAGCAGCCAACACAGGGGAAGGGGACCCGGGGAGCTGTTTTTT.

This chain joins TRBV21-1 and TRBJ1-2; the table's D call of TRBD1 was not tested on the DNA. TRBV21-1 is a pseudogene segment. The CDR3 extends over 13 amino acids. The CDR3 loop reads CASSVQGIYGYTF. The CDR3 bases are TGTGCCAGCAGCGTACAGGGCATCTATGGCTACACCTTC.

This chain connects TRBV19 to TRBJ1-2; no reliable D call. Germline CDR1 LNHDA, CDR2 SQIVND (reference sequence). Trimming took 4 bases from V and 2 from J, leaving 11 bases between them. This CDR3 comprises 14 residues. CDR3 in amino acids: CASSTQTGNYGYTF. The CDR3 bases are TGTGCCAGTAGTACCCAGACGGGGAACTATGGCTACACCTTC.

V usage is TRBV9 and J usage is TRBJ1-1, with 9 positions matching TRBD1. The CDR3 consists of 16 residues. CDR1 and CDR2 (germline): SGDLS, YYNGEE. V lost 0 bases and J lost 2; bases outside the gene matches: 5. DNA for the CDR3: TGTGCCAGCAGCGTAGGGAACAGGGGGCCCAACACTGAAGCTTTCTTT. Translation: CASSVGNRGPNTEAFF.

The V call is TRBV5-4, the J call TRBJ1-5; perhaps TRBD1 as D (5 bases). In germline, CDR1 is SGHNT, CDR2 YYREEE (reference sequence). V was clipped by 4 bases and J by 1 base, with 9 bases between them. This CDR3 is 14 amino acids long. The CDR3 DNA sequence: TGTGCCAGCAGCACAGGTGGGAGCAATCAGCCCCAGCATTTT. Residues: CASSTGGSNQPQHF.

This chain links TRBV5-6 with TRBJ1-2; TRBD1 matches 9 bases. V was pared by 0 bases and J by 3 bases, with 6 bases of the junction left unmatched. This CDR3 is built from 16 residues. Germline V CDR1 and CDR2: SGHDT, YYEEEE. The CDR3 sequence: CASSLVQGAQDYGYTF. CDR3 in DNA: TGTGCCAGCAGCTTGGTACAGGGGGCGCAGGACTATGGCTACACCTTC.

V is TRBV24-1 and J is TRBJ1-5; 10 nucleotides line up with TRBD1. Germline CDR1 KGHDR, CDR2 SFDVKD. This CDR3 spans 15 amino acids. With 3 bases clipped from V and 4 bases from J, the junction kept 2 bases outside the gene matches. The CDR3 loop is CATSDGQGVNQPQHF. The CDR3 coding sequence is TGTGCCACCAGTGATGGACAGGGGGTAAATCAGCCCCAGCATTTT.

The chain recombines TRBV7-2 with TRBJ1-5, with 7 positions matching TRBD1. V was pared by 3 bases and J by 1 base, with 3 bases of the junction left unmatched. In germline, CDR1 is SGHTA, CDR2 FQGNSA. CDR3 length equals 15 residues. The CDR3: CASSFTGASNQPQHF. The CDR3 DNA reads TGTGCCAGCAGCTTCACAGGGGCAAGCAATCAGCCCCAGCATTTT.

This chain uses TRBV7-2 with TRBJ1-4; possibly TRBD1 for D (5 bases). This CDR3 spans 12 amino acids. Germline lookup yields CDR1 SGHTA and CDR2 FQGNSA. V was shortened by 5 bases and J by 10 bases, with 11 bases between the two germline ends. The CDR3 nucleotides read TGTGCCAGCAGCCCAAGGGGCAGAAAACTGTTTTTT. Its translation: CASSPRGRKLFF.

The CDR3 DNA reads as TGTGCCAGCAGCTTACCTGAGGGCAGAGCTAATGAAAAACTGTTTTTT. It is translated as CASSLPEGRANEKLFF. The rearrangement uses TRBV7-8 and TRBJ1-4; D uncertain. Germline V CDR1 and CDR2: SGHVS, FQNEAQ. The CDR3 totals 16 residues. The V and J ends lost 2 bases and 3 bases respectively, with 13 bases between them. The variable domain in full, completed from reference TRBV7-8 and TRBJ1-4, reads GAGVSQSPRYKVAKRGQDVALRCDPISGHVSLFWYQQALGQGPEFLTYFQNEAQLDKSGLPSDRFFAERPEGSVSTLKIQRTQQEDSAVYLCASSLPEGRANEKLFFGSGTQLSVL.

This clone has a single count. V is TRBV20-1 and J is TRBJ1-5; tentatively, D is TRBD1 (6 bases). Germline V gene sequence: CDR1 DFQATT, CDR2 SNEGSKA (reference sequence). V lost 3 bases and J 5 bases, leaving 14 bases between the germline ends. CDR3 length: 14 residues. The CDR3 here is CSASTGGADQPQHF. CDR3 nucleotide sequence: TGCAGTGCTAGTACGGGGGGCGCGGATCAGCCCCAGCATTTT.

CDR3 sequence: CASSPIYQDQPQHF. DNA of the CDR3: TGTGCCAGCTCACCTATTTATCAGGATCAGCCCCAGCATTTT. The chain recombines TRBV18 with TRBJ1-5; D not certain. Per the germline V gene, CDR1 is KGHSH and CDR2 is LQKENI. The length of the CDR3 is 14 residues. Trimming shortened V by 3 bases and J by 5 bases, and 11 bases separated the two germline ends.

The J gene is TRBJ1-2, the V gene TRBV10-2, with D possibly matching TRBD1 (5 bases). The CDR3 loop spans 15 amino acids. Trimming left V 4 bases short and J 0 bases short, with 12 bases between. Germline CDR1 and CDR2: WSHSY and SAAADI. CDR3 coding DNA: TGCGCCAGCAGTGGACAGATCTCGACTAACTATGGCTACACCTTC. Translation gives CASSGQISTNYGYTF.

The genes are TRBV7-2 and TRBJ1-2; D is possibly TRBD1 (6 bases). Germline CDR1 reads SGHTA; CDR2 reads FQGNSA. Trimming left V 5 bases short and J 8 bases short, with 15 bases between. The CDR3 is made up of 13 amino acids. In DNA, the CDR3 is TGTGCCAGCAGCCCGGACAGTCCGGGGGGCTACACCTTC. Translating it yields CASSPDSPGGYTF.

V is TRBV28 and J is TRBJ1-1; 7 nucleotides agree with TRBD1. The CDR3 spans 16 residues. The V segment lost 2 bases and the J segment 4 bases; nucleotides outside the gene matches: 10. Germline V CDR1 and CDR2: MDHEN, SYDVKM. The CDR3 reads CASSLVGPGGSTEAFF. The CDR3 coding sequence is TGTGCCAGCAGTTTAGTGGGACCAGGGGGGAGCACTGAAGCTTTCTTT.

The rearrangement links TRBV18 to TRBJ1-1; no definite D call. Germline assignment: CDR1 KGHSH and CDR2 LQKENI. This CDR3 spans 13 amino acids. Deletions cut 2 bases from V and 11 bases from J, with 15 bases between. Written as DNA, the CDR3 is TGTGCCAGCTCACCAAGTATGGAGGGTTGGGCTTTCTTT. Translation: CASSPSMEGWAFF.

The genes are TRBV6-2 or TRBV6-3 and TRBJ1-2, with 7 bases matching TRBD1. The germline V gene encodes CDR1 MNHEY and CDR2 SVGEGT. V trimming: 2 bases; J trimming: 4 bases; junction bases outside the gene matches: 4. The CDR3 length is 14 residues. CDR3 sequence (DNA): TGTGCCAGCAGTTACATGGGACAGTCCTATGGCTACACCTTC. Translation: CASSYMGQSYGYTF.

The chain joins TRBV5-1 to TRBJ1-1, with D maybe TRBD1 (5 bases). V lost 2 bases and J lost 1, with 9 bases in between. In germline, CDR1 is SGHRS, CDR2 YFSETQ. The CDR3 runs 14 residues. CDR3 DNA sequence: TGCGCCAGCAGCTTAGGACATGGGAACACTGAAGCTTTCTTT. It is translated as CASSLGHGNTEAFF.

V usage is TRBV2 and J usage is TRBJ1-2; 7 bases map to TRBD1. CDR1 and CDR2 (germline): SNHLY, FYNNEI. J was trimmed by 13 bases and V by 6 bases; bases with no gene match: 5. The CDR3 contains 10 residues. The CDR3: CASRTTGSTF. DNA for the CDR3: TGTGCCAGCAGGACGACAGGGAGCACCTTC. Combining the CDR3 with reference TRBV2 and TRBJ1-2 gives the whole variable domain EPEVTQTPSHQVTQMGQEVILRCVPISNHLYFYWYRQILGQKVEFLVSFYNNEISEKSEIFDDQFSVERPDGSNFTLKIRSTKLEDSAMYFCASRTTGSTFGSGTRLTVV.

This chain joins TRBV6-5 and TRBJ1-2, with D perhaps TRBD1 (5 bases). This CDR3 has 15 amino acids. The germline CDR1 and CDR2 sequences are MNHEY and SVGAGI. Trimming left V 2 bases short and J 5 bases short, with 15 bases between. CDR3: CASSYGGGASYGYTF. CDR3 nucleotides: TGTGCCAGCAGTTACGGGGGGGGTGCAAGTTATGGCTACACCTTC.